A selection of T cell receptor beta chains follows, all from one sample in a study of graft-versus-host responses after intestinal transplantation. These receptors lack a known antigen. Libraries were prepared by immunoSEQ multiplex PCR; TCRdb keeps only in-frame clonotypes and omits some of them. The table includes some 120,000 clones, 85% to 95% detected once. This material consisted of unstimulated CD8+ T cells sorted from spleen or lymph node cells, taken before transplant. All receptors derive from a human donor who was the organ donor for an intestinal transplant. Both conserved end residues are trimmed from each CDR3.

cdr3_aa: ASSQVQGGLDTQY; v_call: TRBV4-1
cdr3_aa: ASSPGRIGLAPTDTQY; v_call: TRBV5-1
cdr3_aa: ASRGLAAPNYEQY; v_call: TRBV2
cdr3_aa: ASRGSSSGANVLT; v_call: TRBV9
cdr3_aa: ASTTGVGAYEQY; v_call: TRBV19
cdr3_aa: ASSQEGAGSTEAF; v_call: TRBV4-1
cdr3_aa: ASSLVRISSYNEQF; v_call: TRBV7-2
cdr3_aa: ASSLAGRGGTGELF; v_call: TRBV7-6
cdr3_aa: ASSPKMVSYEQY; v_call: TRBV6-5
cdr3_aa: ASSQDWSSREMQY; v_call: TRBV4-2
cdr3_aa: ASSPGTSGTDTQY; v_call: TRBV7-2
cdr3_aa: ASSYSSGQLSHNQY; v_call: TRBV6-5
cdr3_aa: ASSLEAGGPPDTQY; v_call: TRBV11-2
cdr3_aa: ASSQGDLPGSQPQH; v_call: TRBV4-3
cdr3_aa: ARRTGSTKSSYNEQF; v_call: TRBV10-1
cdr3_aa: ASSPRPDYEQY; v_call: TRBV6-5
cdr3_aa: ASSLLGGSYNEQF; v_call: TRBV28
cdr3_aa: ASSGTASGNTIY; v_call: TRBV11-2
cdr3_aa: ASSITYEQY; v_call: TRBV6-6
cdr3_aa: ASSGSRTALYGYT; v_call: TRBV5-4
cdr3_aa: ASSSNYEQY; v_call: TRBV9
cdr3_aa: ASRPRVNNQPQH; v_call: TRBV6-1
cdr3_aa: ASKVEQGGNEQF; v_call: TRBV19
cdr3_aa: AISEWTSYEQY; v_call: TRBV10-3
cdr3_aa: SEGTADSNQPQH; v_call: TRBV29-1
cdr3_aa: ASSPFGLATYEQY; v_call: TRBV27
cdr3_aa: ASSILTGKNTEAF; v_call: TRBV7-3
cdr3_aa: ASSLPGQIYEQY; v_call: TRBV5-5
cdr3_aa: ASRTGVWAGLSYLGYGYT; v_call: TRBV19
cdr3_aa: ASSLTGLAAYEQY; v_call: TRBV27
cdr3_aa: ASSQEEGGNQPQH; v_call: TRBV4-3
cdr3_aa: ASSVGLADNEQF; v_call: TRBV7-8
cdr3_aa: ASSPLGGTGTGDTEAF; v_call: TRBV28
cdr3_aa: ASRLASSSYEQY; v_call: TRBV6-1
cdr3_aa: ASSQDWGDTEAF; v_call: TRBV4-1
cdr3_aa: ASSLGRGGETQY; v_call: TRBV7-6
cdr3_aa: ASSLGAGGSNEQF; v_call: TRBV7-9